The clone carrying this T cell receptor (beta chain) occurred a few times. TCRdb's table, derived via immunoSEQ multiplex PCR, lists solely in-frame clones and lacks some. The sample shows tens of thousands of clones, 94% of them seen only once. The CDR3 consists of 15 residues. V was pared by 0 bases and J by 3 bases, with 10 bases between. Per the germline V gene, CDR1 is SGHRS and CDR2 is YFSETQ. This sample was taken from a study of technical replicates of blood from a few donors. The sequence was collected from a human donor in good health. The sequencing input was T cells isolated from PBMCs. The chain joins TRBV5-1 to TRBJ1-5; D is possibly TRBD1 (6 bases). The CDR3 loop is CASSLATGSNQPQHF. CDR3 in DNA: TGCGCCAGCAGCTTGGCCACAGGGTCCAATCAGCCCCAGCATTTT.